Listed here are 24 T cell receptor beta chains from one sample, sequenced in a study of T cell repertoires in cytomegalovirus infection. TCRdb itself ran the reads through MiXCR, one entry per CDR3 protein. This sample has about 220,000 distinct CDR3 sequences, with roughly 34% found just once. Antigens for these TCRs are unknown. This sample comprised CD8+ T cells from cultured PBMCs, obtained from culture after CMV antigen stimulation. All receptors come from a human donor in good health (CMV status not recorded). Some clones in this sample may be carry-over from other donors' samples.

The rearrangement uses TRBV12-5 and TRBJ2-7; 10 bases align to TRBD2. CDR1 and CDR2 from the germline V gene are LGHNT and FRNRAP. The CDR3 extends over 17 amino acids. The V gene end was trimmed by 1 base and the J gene end by 5 bases; junction bases not matched to a gene: 11. The DNA for the CDR3 is TGTGCTAGTGGTTTGGGACTAGCGGGCCAACCGGGGGACGAGCAGTACTTC. Its protein product is CASGLGLAGQPGDEQYF.

The table lists this clonotype with a few counts. This chain connects TRBV4-1 to TRBJ2-1, with 13 bases fitting TRBD2. J lost 7 bases, V lost 4 bases, and 7 bases had no gene match. This CDR3 is built from 16 residues. The germline V gene has CDR1 MGHRA and CDR2 YSYEKL. The CDR3 protein is CASSLRTSGGPNEQFF. The CDR3 DNA reads as TGCGCCAGCAGCCTTCGGACTAGCGGGGGCCCAAATGAGCAGTTCTTC.

In this sample, this clonotype turned up many times. The chain's CDR3 is CASSFPSGQETQYF. In DNA form, the CDR3 reads TGTGCCAGCAGCTTCCCTAGCGGACAAGAGACCCAGTACTTC. The V and J genes are TRBV7-2 and TRBJ2-5; TRBD2 agrees at 7 bases. This CDR3 comprises 14 residues. Germline CDR1 and CDR2: SGHTA and FQGNSA. V was clipped by 3 bases and J by 2 bases; unmatched bases: 3.

The chain couples TRBV11-2 to TRBJ2-1; 8 nucleotides align to TRBD2. The CDR3 has 17 residues. The trim removed 0 bases at V and 3 bases at J, leaving 7 bases unmatched. Germline CDR1 and CDR2: SGHAT and FQNNGV. The CDR3 sequence is CASSLDPRGGFYNEQFF. The CDR3, as DNA: TGTGCCAGCAGCTTAGACCCTCGCGGGGGGTTCTACAATGAGCAGTTCTTC.

For the CDR3, the DNA is TGTGCCAGCAGCCTAGGGACTAGCGGGAGGGCCGTAGATACGCAGTATTTT. Its protein is CASSLGTSGRAVDTQYF. This rearrangement joins TRBV7-2 to TRBJ2-3; 16 nucleotides agree with TRBD2. V dropped 5 bases and J dropped 5; count of bases not matched to a gene: 7. The CDR3 runs to 17 residues. From germline, CDR1 is SGHTA and CDR2 FQGNSA.

Worth noting for this clonotype: This sequence may be a read error, since a much larger clone differs from it by one base. The chain has TRBV7-2 and TRBJ2-7; D not certain. Germline CDR1 reads SGHTA; CDR2 reads FQGNSA. The CDR3 loop spans 11 amino acids. Trimming removed 5 bases from V and 2 bases from J, with 4 bases in between. The CDR3, as DNA: TGTGCCAGCAGCGTTACCTACGAGCAGTACTTC. As protein: CASSVTYEQYF.

This clonotype was observed a few times. The V and J genes are TRBV12-3 or TRBV12-4 and TRBJ2-1; 7 bases map to TRBD2. V lost 3 bases and J lost 7; bases outside the gene matches: 12. The CDR3 length is 16 residues. CDR3 DNA: TGTGCCAGCAGTTTTGAACGGGAGGCGGCGGGGAATGAGCAGTTCTTC. Protein: CASSFEREAAGNEQFF.

The chain couples TRBV7-3 to TRBJ2-2, with 8 bases aligning to TRBD1. V lost 10 bases to trimming and J lost 4 bases; unmatched junction nucleotides: 5. Germline CDR1 is SGHTA and CDR2 is FQGTGA. CDR3 length: 13 residues. The CDR3 is CATGQGGTGELFF. The DNA for the CDR3 is TGTGCCACCGGACAGGGCGGCACCGGGGAGCTGTTTTTT.

The sample holds a few counts of this clonotype. This chain links TRBV28 with TRBJ2-1; D remains ambiguous. Germline V CDR1 and CDR2: MDHEN, SYDVKM. The ends were cut back, 8 bases at V and 6 bases at J, with 23 bases in the middle. The CDR3 length is 16 residues. The CDR3, as DNA: TGTGCCAGCGAGCAGGACCCACCCTATGGGCCCAATGAGCAGTTCTTC. Translated, it gives CASEQDPPYGPNEQFF.

This clonotype appeared a few times. The chain is built from TRBV11-2 and TRBJ2-1; D may be TRBD1 (5 bases). V lost 0 bases and J lost 4, with 10 bases in between. Germline V gives CDR1 SGHAT, CDR2 FQNNGV. CDR3 length equals 15 residues. The chain's CDR3 is CASSLDLGQYNEQFF. CDR3 bases: TGTGCCAGCAGCTTAGATCTGGGGCAATACAATGAGCAGTTCTTC.

This clonotype has just a few counts. This chain uses TRBV29-1 with TRBJ2-2, with D maybe TRBD2 (5 bases). The CDR3 extends over 15 amino acids. The germline CDR1 and CDR2 sequences are SQVTM and ANQGSEA. The V gene lost 1 base and the J gene lost 3 bases, with 12 bases spanning the gap. CDR3 nucleotides: TGCAGCGTTGAAGTAGGTACGGGGTACACCGGGGAGCTGTTTTTT. Protein: CSVEVGTGYTGELFF.

The chain has TRBV7-3 and TRBJ1-1; 7 positions match TRBD1. Germline assignment: CDR1 SGHTA and CDR2 FQGTGA. Trimming removed 4 bases from V and 10 bases from J; junction bases left unmatched: 15. The CDR3 sequence is 15 residues long. The CDR3 DNA is TGTGCCAGCAGCTCCCCCCCCCCCTCAGACAGGGCAGCTTTCTTT. It is translated as CASSSPPPSDRAAFF.

This clonotype was counted between two and nine times. The rearrangement links TRBV15 to TRBJ1-1; D call uncertain. Per germline, CDR1 LNHNV and CDR2 YYDKDF (reference sequence). Trimming cost V 8 bases and J 0 bases, with 7 bases left between them. The CDR3 is made up of 12 amino acids. The CDR3 reads CATGGMNTEAFF. For the CDR3, the DNA is TGTGCCACCGGCGGGATGAACACTGAAGCTTTCTTT.

This clonotype was picked up one time. The gene calls are TRBV27 and TRBJ1-2; TRBD1 is a possible D gene (6 bases). V was pared by 6 bases and J by 7 bases, with 18 bases between. The CDR3 totals 14 residues. Per germline, CDR1 MNHEY and CDR2 SMNVEV (reference sequence). This chain's CDR3 is CASSPKGGAFGYTF. The CDR3 region has the DNA TGTGCCAGCAGCCCTAAGGGGGGGGCTTTTGGCTACACCTTC.

This clonotype was seen more than once but under ten times. This sequence joins TRBV11-2 and TRBJ2-5; D could derive from TRBD1 or TRBD2 (7 bases each). The CDR3 contains 15 residues. Germline CDR1 reads SGHAT; CDR2 reads FQNNGV. The ends were cut back, 5 bases at V and 2 bases at J, with 15 bases in the middle. CDR3 residues: CASSPRQGGQETQYF. CDR3 DNA sequence: TGTGCCAGCAGCCCCCGACAGGGAGGGCAAGAGACCCAGTACTTC.

The chain has TRBV27 and TRBJ1-1, with D maybe TRBD1 (6 bases). The CDR3 extends over 13 amino acids. V was cut by 7 bases and J by 3 bases, with 12 bases left in between. Germline V gene lookup returns CDR1 MNHEY and CDR2 SMNVEV (reference sequence). In DNA form, the CDR3 reads TGTGCCAGCAAAGTCCAGGGGCACACTGAAGCTTTCTTT. Residues: CASKVQGHTEAFF.

This clonotype was observed a handful of times. V gene TRBV6-1 combines with J gene TRBJ1-2; TRBD1 is a possible D gene (6 bases). This CDR3 region has 13 residues. V was pared by 11 bases and J by 4 bases, with 17 bases between. Germline V gene sequence: CDR1 MNHNS, CDR2 SASEGT. The CDR3 DNA is TGTGCCTCCCGAACGGCAGGGGCCTATGGCTACACCTTC. This sequence encodes CASRTAGAYGYTF.

The chain is built from TRBV27 and TRBJ2-7, with D perhaps matching TRBD1 (5 bases). Germline V gene lookup returns CDR1 MNHEY and CDR2 SMNVEV (reference sequence). V lost 6 bases and J 4 bases, leaving 10 bases between the germline ends. CDR3 length equals 12 residues. The CDR3 nucleotides are TGTGCCAGCAGGGGCAGGGTTTACGAGCAGTACTTC. This sequence encodes CASRGRVYEQYF.

As regards this clonotype: An end of the junction does not agree with germline; a read error may underlie this. The chain has TRBV11-2 and TRBJ2-7, with D unclear. The CDR3 extends over 15 amino acids. The V gene's germline CDR1 is SGHAT and CDR2 FQNNGV. The CDR3 loop reads CASSFTVQPSYVQYF. The CDR3, as DNA: TGTGCCAGCAGCTTCACCGTACAACCTTCGTACGTGCAGTACTTC.

This sequence joins TRBV11-2 and TRBJ2-1; 13 nucleotides match TRBD2. Germline loops: CDR1 SGHAT, CDR2 FQNNGV. The CDR3 consists of 20 residues. V shed 2 bases, J shed 0 bases, and the junction held 10 bases outside the gene matches. The CDR3 protein is CASSLQGLAGALFSYNEQFF. The CDR3 DNA reads as TGTGCCAGCAGCTTACAAGGACTAGCGGGGGCCTTATTCTCCTACAATGAGCAGTTCTTC.

The CDR3: CASSASPTSGKIYEQYF. CDR3 sequence (DNA): TGTGCCAGCAGTGCGTCGCCCACTAGCGGAAAAATCTACGAGCAGTACTTC. This rearrangement joins TRBV27 to TRBJ2-7; 8 bases map to TRBD2. The CDR3 has 17 residues. CDR1 MNHEY and CDR2 SMNVEV come from the germline V gene (reference sequence). V shed 5 bases and J 3 bases; nucleotides not matched to a gene: 15.

This chain uses TRBV4-1 with TRBJ2-6; TRBD1 matches 9 bases. Trimming took 1 base from V and 4 from J; bases not matched to a gene: 17. The CDR3 loop spans 21 amino acids. Germline CDR1 reads MGHRA; CDR2 reads YSYEKL. CDR3 loop: CASSQVGTGIVGTLGANVLTF. The CDR3 DNA follows: TGCGCCAGCAGCCAAGTTGGGACAGGGATCGTTGGGACTCTGGGGGCCAACGTCCTGACTTTC.

The chain uses TRBV11-2 and TRBJ1-2, with D possibly TRBD1 on 6 matching bases. The CDR3 consists of 17 residues. Germline CDR1 SGHAT, CDR2 FQNNGV. V was clipped by 4 bases and J by 10 bases, with 28 bases between them. CDR3 sequence (DNA): TGTGCCAGCAGCTCGAAAAGATGGACAGCTAAGGGGGTCTACTACACCTTC. It specifies CASSSKRWTAKGVYYTF.

The chain employs TRBV12-5 and TRBJ1-1, with TRBD1 as a possible D gene (5 bases). V shed 8 bases and J shed 2 bases, with 9 bases lying between them. Germline V gene sequence: CDR1 LGHNT, CDR2 FRNRAP. The CDR3 runs to 12 residues. The CDR3 loop reads CASPGANTEAFF. Written as DNA, the CDR3 is TGTGCTAGTCCCGGGGCAAACACTGAAGCTTTCTTT.